Following are 27 T cell receptor beta chains from one sample sequenced in a study of blood T cells in healthy people across ages. A second roughly 7 to 12 cycle PCR used barcoded and J-beta primers. From the 5' RACE reads, TCRdb called clonotypes with MiXCR, one entry per CDR3 protein. The sample records 650,000 to 800,000 distinct CDR3 sequences, more than 40% being singletons. Sequenced input: blood. The receptors originated from a man aged 55 to 70 in good health.

J is TRBJ2-7 and V is TRBV24-1, with TRBD2 matching over 10 bases. Near its end, the DNA agrees better with TRBJ2-5, so the J call may be wrong. The CDR3 has 15 amino acids. The germline gives CDR1 KGHDR, CDR2 SFDVKD. Written as DNA, the CDR3 is TGTGCCACCACCCATAGCGGGGGGCTGCGCGGGACCCAGTACTTC. This gives the protein CATTHSGGLRGTQYF.

J is TRBJ2-5 and V is TRBV21-1; the table's D call, TRBD1, has no DNA check behind it. TRBV21-1 is given as a pseudogene. CDR3 size: 12 residues. The CDR3 spells CASSPVNREQYF. In nucleotides, the CDR3 is TGTGCCAGCAGCCCGGTCAACCGGGAGCAGTACTTC.

This rearrangement joins TRBV7-9 to TRBJ1-2, with D tentatively TRBD1 (5 bases). The CDR3 totals 12 residues. Between the trimmed V and J ends, which lost 5 bases and 8 bases, there was a span of 12 bases. CDR1 SEHNR and CDR2 FQNEAQ come from the germline V gene (reference sequence). CDR3 residues: CASSPQDMGYTF. The CDR3 nucleotides read TGTGCCAGCAGCCCGCAGGACATGGGCTACACCTTC.

This clonotype showed up many times. A much larger clone differs by one base, so this may be a read error. This chain connects TRBV7-9 to TRBJ2-1, with a weak D call TRBD2 (6 bases). The J call may be wrong; the DNA end is better matched by TRBJ2-7. CDR1 and CDR2 (germline): SEHNR, FQNEAQ (reference sequence). The CDR3 contains 17 residues. In nucleotides, the CDR3 is TGTGCCAGCAGCTTAGTAAGGGCGGGGAGAGGGTACAATGAGCAGTACTTC. Its translation: CASSLVRAGRGYNEQYF.

The chain joins TRBV6-1 to TRBJ1-2; D not resolved. This CDR3 is built from 15 residues. The germline gives CDR1 MNHNS, CDR2 SASEGT. Trimming took 6 bases from V and 5 from J, leaving 19 bases between them. The CDR3 DNA is TGTGCCAGCAGGGACCCATCAAACGCCCTTTATGGCTACACCTTC. Encoded protein: CASRDPSNALYGYTF.

The rearrangement joins TRBV29-1 to TRBJ2-7, with TRBD1 as a possible D gene (5 bases). V lost 4 bases and J 6 bases, leaving 10 bases between the germline ends. CDR3 length: 11 amino acids. Germline V gene data show CDR1 as SQVTM and CDR2 as ANQGSEA. The CDR3 loop is CSVGQPSEQYF. The CDR3 DNA reads as TGCAGCGTTGGACAGCCCTCCGAGCAGTACTTC.

This clonotype was seen only a few times. The genes are TRBV5-1 and TRBJ1-1, with D maybe TRBD1 (5 bases). Germline loops: CDR1 SGHRS, CDR2 YFSETQ. Trimming stripped 3 bases from V and 6 bases from J, with 15 bases between. This CDR3 has 14 residues. The CDR3 protein is CASSSDWGRAEAFF. Written as DNA, the CDR3 is TGCGCCAGCAGCTCCGATTGGGGACGGGCTGAAGCTTTCTTT.

The V gene is TRBV6-1, the J gene TRBJ1-6; the D is unclear. This CDR3 has 13 amino acids. Looked up from germline, CDR1 is MNHNS and CDR2 is SASEGT. The V end was cut by 2 bases, the J end by 9 bases, with 8 bases between. The CDR3 coding sequence is TGTGCCAGCAGTGAATTTCAGTTTTCACCCCTCCACTTT. Amino acids: CASSEFQFSPLHF.

The V call is TRBV30, the J call TRBJ2-7, with D possibly matching TRBD2 (5 bases). Trimming cost V 3 bases and J 2 bases, with 11 bases left between them. Germline values: CDR1 GTSNPN, CDR2 SVGIG (reference sequence). The length of the CDR3 is 13 residues. This CDR3 is CAWRNEGTYEQYF. As DNA, the CDR3 is TGTGCCTGGAGAAACGAGGGAACCTACGAGCAGTACTTC.

Only a few counts were recorded for this clonotype. This chain connects TRBV12-3 or TRBV12-4 to TRBJ1-1; maybe TRBD1 (6 bases). This CDR3 is 13 amino acids long. V was clipped by 6 bases and J by 8 bases, with 16 bases between them. The CDR3 loop is CASRSDGGPEAFF. The DNA for the CDR3 is TGTGCCAGCAGATCAGATGGGGGGCCCGAAGCTTTCTTT.

The chain employs TRBV27 and TRBJ2-6, with 8 bases that match TRBD1. From germline, CDR1 is MNHEY and CDR2 SMNVEV (reference sequence). This CDR3 has 18 residues. Trimming at V came to 5 bases and at J to 0 bases, leaving 9 bases not matched to a gene. The CDR3 sequence is CASSPGQGRPSGANVLTF. As DNA, the CDR3 is TGTGCCAGCAGTCCCGGACAGGGCCGGCCCTCTGGGGCCAACGTCCTGACTTTC. Based on the CDR3 plus reference TRBV27 and TRBJ2-6, the full variable domain is EAQVTQNPRYLITVTGKKLTVTCSQNMNHEYMSWYRQDPGLGLRQIYYSMNVEVTDKGDVPEGYKVSRKEKRNFPLILESPSPNQTSLYFCASSPGQGRPSGANVLTFGAGSRLTVL.

This clonotype was recorded at least ten times. A much bigger clone sits one base away, suggesting this may be a read error. V and J are TRBV6-4 and TRBJ2-5; 12 bases map to TRBD2. Germline V gene lookup returns CDR1 MRHNA and CDR2 SNTAGT. The CDR3 covers 15 residues. V shed 3 bases and J 11 bases; nucleotides not matched to a gene: 10. The CDR3 coding sequence is TGTGCCAGCAGTGAAACGACTAGCGGGGGCAATGAGCAGTACTTC. This sequence encodes CASSETTSGGNEQYF.

The chain combines TRBV2 with TRBJ2-3; 9 bases fit TRBD1. Germline values: CDR1 SNHLY, CDR2 FYNNEI. V lost 11 bases and J lost 5; bases outside the gene matches: 8. This CDR3 spans 13 amino acids. The CDR3 DNA reads TGTGCCGTACCGGACAGGGGAGGAGATACGCAGTATTTT. Its translation is CAVPDRGGDTQYF.

J is TRBJ1-2 and V is TRBV27; TRBD1 aligns across 8 bases. This CDR3 comprises 13 residues. Germline V gene data show CDR1 as MNHEY and CDR2 as SMNVEV (reference sequence). J lost 5 bases, V lost 10 bases, and 9 bases had no gene match. CDR3 DNA: TGTGCCACCGCACCGGGACAGGATTATGGCTACACCTTC. This encodes CATAPGQDYGYTF.

The CDR3 region is CASSPRMGSSYNSPLHF. CDR3 nucleotide sequence: TGTGCCAGCAGCCCACGAATGGGGAGCTCCTATAATTCACCCCTCCACTTT. The chain links TRBV2 to TRBJ1-6; D unclear. Germline CDR1 is SNHLY and CDR2 is FYNNEI. The CDR3 consists of 17 residues. Between the trimmed V and J ends, which lost 6 bases and 0 bases, there was a span of 15 bases.

Note on this clonotype: A much larger clone lies a single base off, so this may be a read error. The chain recombines TRBV7-2 with TRBJ2-5; D is uncertain. CDR3 size: 15 residues. The germline gives CDR1 SGHTA, CDR2 FQGNSA. The CDR3 nucleotides read TGTGCCGGCAGCTTACAACAAGTACCCCAAGAGACCCAGTACTTC. Translation gives CAGSLQQVPQETQYF.

The rearrangement uses TRBV14 and TRBJ2-1; D unresolved. CDR1 is SGHDN and CDR2 is FVKESK in the germline V gene. Trimming cost V 4 bases and J 10 bases, with 11 bases left between them. The CDR3 length is 12 residues. The CDR3 DNA sequence: TGTGCCAGCAGCCGGGCTAGATACGAGCAGTTCTTC. The encoded protein is CASSRARYEQFF.

This clonotype was detected only a few times. The rearrangement joins TRBV27 to TRBJ2-3; the D is unclear. V was shortened by 6 bases and J by 0 bases, with 7 bases between the two germline ends. Germline V gene data show CDR1 as MNHEY and CDR2 as SMNVEV (reference sequence). The CDR3 sequence is 13 residues long. Written as DNA, the CDR3 is TGTGCCAGCAGGGCCTTTAGCACAGATACGCAGTATTTT. It translates to CASRAFSTDTQYF.

V is TRBV20-1 and J is TRBJ2-7; D is ambiguous. The germline V gene encodes CDR1 DFQATT and CDR2 SNEGSKA (reference sequence). V gave up 2 bases and J gave up 1 base, with 9 bases separating them. The CDR3 length is 13 residues. For the CDR3, the DNA is TGCAGTGCTAGATCGGACCAATCCTACGAGCAGTACTTC. Its protein is CSARSDQSYEQYF.

The genes are TRBV29-1 and TRBJ2-5; D remains ambiguous. Germline values: CDR1 SQVTM, CDR2 ANQGSEA. V lost 6 bases and J lost 7, with 21 bases in between. CDR3 length equals 14 residues. CDR3 bases: TGCAGCGTCCCCCCTGAAGTACAGAAGGGGACCCAGTACTTC. Amino acids: CSVPPEVQKGTQYF.

The chain carries TRBV7-2 and TRBJ2-3; TRBD2 agrees at 10 bases. Germline CDR1 reads SGHTA; CDR2 reads FQGNSA. The CDR3 is made up of 15 amino acids. With V trimmed by 2 bases and J by 4 bases, 3 bases remained unmatched. The CDR3: CASSLSLAGADTQYF. The CDR3, as DNA: TGTGCCAGCAGCTTATCCCTAGCGGGGGCAGATACGCAGTATTTT.

The V call is TRBV10-3, the J call TRBJ2-5; D unresolved. The CDR3 extends over 13 amino acids. The V and J ends lost 5 bases and 2 bases respectively, with 9 bases between them. Germline-derived CDR1 and CDR2 are ENHRY and SYGVKD. CDR3 sequence (DNA): TGTGCCATCAGTACCGCGGAGCAAGAGACCCAGTACTTC. Protein product: CAISTAEQETQYF.

This sequence joins TRBV4-1 and TRBJ2-7, with 8 nucleotides matching TRBD1. The germline V gene has CDR1 MGHRA and CDR2 YSYEKL. The J segment lost 5 bases and the V segment lost 3 bases, leaving 15 bases of the junction unmatched. The CDR3 sequence is 17 residues long. The CDR3, as DNA: TGCGCCAGCAGCCACCCAAGCGGCAGGGGGCTTAACAACGAGCAGTACTTC. Amino acid sequence: CASSHPSGRGLNNEQYF.

This clonotype was found a few times. V and J are TRBV6-2 or TRBV6-3 and TRBJ1-2, with D perhaps TRBD1 (6 bases). The germline V gene encodes CDR1 MNHEY and CDR2 SVGEGT. This CDR3 is 19 amino acids long. Trimming took off 0 bases at V and 5 bases at J, with 25 bases between the two ends. CDR3 in DNA: TGTGCCAGCAGTTACTCGATTGCCGCGGGGGACATCCCATTATATGGCTACACCTTC. Protein product: CASSYSIAAGDIPLYGYTF.

In its sample, this clonotype was seen a few times. The chain couples TRBV12-5 to TRBJ2-1; 11 bases align to TRBD2. This CDR3 is built from 16 residues. CDR1 and CDR2 from the germline V gene are LGHNT and FRNRAP. The trim removed 4 bases at V and 9 bases at J, leaving 11 bases unmatched. The CDR3 region is CASGSSVAGGTGEQFF. The CDR3 nucleotides are TGTGCTAGTGGTTCCTCGGTAGCGGGGGGGACTGGTGAGCAGTTCTTC. Supplemented by reference TRBV12-5 and TRBJ2-1, the full variable domain reads DARVTQTPRHKVTEMGQEVTMRCQPILGHNTVFWYRQTMMQGLELLAYFRNRAPLDDSGMPKDRFSAEMPDATLATLKIQPSEPRDSAVYFCASGSSVAGGTGEQFFGPGTRLTVL.

This clonotype was seen just once. The chain combines TRBV12-3 or TRBV12-4 with TRBJ2-5; TRBD2 agrees at 7 bases. The CDR3 runs to 14 residues. The J segment lost 9 bases and the V segment lost 1 base, leaving 8 bases of the junction unmatched. CDR3 amino acids: CASSLEAGEGAQYF. The CDR3 nucleotides read TGTGCCAGCAGTTTAGAGGCGGGGGAAGGGGCCCAGTACTTC.

This clonotype has just a few counts. This sequence joins TRBV7-2 and TRBJ2-7, with 7 bases that match TRBD2. The DNA end favors TRBJ2-5, so the J call may be wrong. CDR3 length equals 14 residues. CDR1 and CDR2 from the germline V gene are SGHTA and FQGNSA. In DNA, the CDR3 is TGTGCCAGCAGCAGAGTACGGGGAGGGGAGACCCAGTACTTC. As protein: CASSRVRGGETQYF.